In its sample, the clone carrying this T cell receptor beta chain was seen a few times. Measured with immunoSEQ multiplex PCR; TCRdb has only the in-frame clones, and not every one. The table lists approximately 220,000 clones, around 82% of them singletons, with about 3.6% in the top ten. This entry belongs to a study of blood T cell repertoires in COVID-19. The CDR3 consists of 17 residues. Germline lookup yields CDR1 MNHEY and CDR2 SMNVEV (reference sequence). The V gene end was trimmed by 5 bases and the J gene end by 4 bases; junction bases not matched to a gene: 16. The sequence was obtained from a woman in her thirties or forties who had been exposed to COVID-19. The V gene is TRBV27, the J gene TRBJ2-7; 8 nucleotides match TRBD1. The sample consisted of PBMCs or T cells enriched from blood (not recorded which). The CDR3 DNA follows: TGTGCCAGCAGTGACGCAGGAGGACAGGGTGGATTGTACGAGCAGTACTTC. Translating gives CASSDAGGQGGLYEQYF.